This TCR beta chain was found in a study of T cells after yellow fever vaccination. Trimming cost V 1 base and J 4 bases; bases outside gene matches: 6. The CDR3 is 17 residues long. In this sample, this clonotype turned up many times. Its target is unknown. A process of 5'RACE template switching, which added a universal primer site and UMIs, was used to make TCR cDNA. TCRdb reprocessed the 5' RACE reads via MiXCR and lists one record per CDR3 protein. The table shows under 200,000 distinct CDR3 sequences, with around 7.2% occurring only once. Study results and caveats: Repertoires obtained by FACS sorting could include abundant clonotypes that entered as contaminants from the bulk population.

This TCR came from a young man who received the YFV17D yellow fever vaccine. The sample was CD4+ T cells sorted from PBMCs, taken 5 days after the first yellow fever vaccination. The gene calls are TRBV12-3 or TRBV12-4 and TRBJ1-6; TRBD1 matches 8 bases. The CDR3 loop is CASSLGTGTSYNSPLHF. The CDR3 nucleotides read TGTGCCAGCAGTTTAGGGACAGGGACTTCATATAATTCACCCCTCCACTTT.